The present TCR beta chain was sequenced within a study of T cell responses to AZD1222 COVID-19 vaccine. Study-level findings and limits: Nearly half of the spike-specific TCRs reportedly recognize variant regions that carry no mutations. Baseline serology detected seropositivity in only five or six AZD1222 recipients.

Regarding this clone: Its antigen is not identified.

Trimming shortened V by 2 bases and J by 0 bases, and 10 bases separated the two germline ends. CDR3 length: 16 residues. Germline loops: CDR1 ENHRY, CDR2 SYGVKD. Assay: immunoSEQ multiplex PCR; the TCRdb copy retains only in-frame clones and omits some. The repertoire holds approximately 90,000 clones, with 90% to 95% as singletons. The chain carries TRBV10-3 and TRBJ1-4; perhaps TRBD1 as D (5 bases). This TCR was sampled from an adult in good health. The material was peripheral blood, obtained on day 0 of AZD1222 vaccination. CDR3 DNA: TGTGCCATCAGTGAGGGCGGACACACAACTAATGAAAAACTGTTTTTT. Its translation: CAISEGGHTTNEKLFF.